Listed here is a single T cell receptor beta chain. These data come from a study of blood T cell repertoires in COVID-19. With 1 base clipped from V and 0 bases from J, the junction kept 3 bases outside the gene matches. The germline CDR1 and CDR2 sequences are MDHEN and SYDVKM. The CDR3 consists of 17 residues. Assay used: immunoSEQ multiplex PCR; TCRdb lists only in-frame clones, some missing. The data show about 110,000 clones, roughly 82% seen once. The TCR originated in a woman of 80 years or more with active or convalescent COVID-19. The specimen sequenced was peripheral blood. The V and J genes are TRBV28 and TRBJ2-3; 11 bases map to TRBD2. CDR3 protein: CASSLLAGGPSTDTQYF. CDR3 in DNA: TGTGCCAGCAGTTTATTAGCGGGAGGGCCGAGCACAGATACGCAGTATTTT.